This T cell receptor (beta chain) was captured in a study of T cells in women clearing cervical HPV infection. The CDR3 runs to 16 residues. V was cut by 1 base and J by 6 bases, with 19 bases left in between. Germline CDR1 and CDR2: DFQATT and SNEGSKA (reference sequence). Profiled with immunoSEQ multiplex PCR; TCRdb holds only in-frame clones, not every one. The repertoire table contains 30,000 to 40,000 clones. On this clone itself: The read terminates 3 residues ahead of where the CDR3 ends, so the germline J gene completes it.

This clonotype was sampled from a woman aged 18-70 years with a cervical HPV16 infection that either progressed to CIN3+ or cleared (not recorded which). This sequence joins TRBV20-1 and TRBJ1-5, with D perhaps TRBD1 (6 bases). Sequencing was done on a sample of blood buffy coat. The CDR3 bases that were read are TGCAGTGCTAGAGGTCTAGGCAGGGGAGGAACTCAGCCC. Its protein product is CSARGLGRGGTQP. The entire CDR3 protein reads CSARGLGRGGTQPQHF.